This T cell receptor beta chain was sequenced for a study of a mutant IDH1 vaccine in newly diagnosed glioma. Measured with immunoSEQ multiplex PCR; TCRdb has only the in-frame clones, and not every one. This table has more than 50,000 clones, 80% to 90% appearing once. This CDR3 region has 15 residues. Trimming left V 5 bases short and J 5 bases short, with 18 bases between. The germline V gene encodes CDR1 SSHAT and CDR2 FNYEAQ (reference sequence). The sample's time point: baseline, week 1 (first vaccination visit). Specified treatment: pre-vaccination baseline after standard-of-care therapy. The TCR originated in a man aged 25-45 years with glioma. Specimen: PBMCs, collected from a glioma patient treated with radiotherapy, temozolomide or both. The V call is TRBV7-7, the J call TRBJ2-5; D may be TRBD1 (6 bases). As DNA, the CDR3 is TGTGCCAGCAGCCCCAGTTGGGTCCAGGGGGAGACCCAGTACTTC. This translates into CASSPSWVQGETQYF.